A single sample gave rise to the 30 T cell receptor beta chains below, sequenced in a study of blood T cell repertoires in COVID-19. TCRdb keeps only in-frame clones here, not all; method: immunoSEQ multiplex PCR. The sample has around 270,000 clones; about 88% are singletons. The sample consisted of peripheral blood. These receptors all come from a man aged 25-45 years with active or convalescent COVID-19.

The chain is built from TRBV9 and TRBJ2-7; D gene uncertain. Germline CDR1 and CDR2: SGDLS and YYNGEE. The CDR3 extends over 14 amino acids. Trimming stripped 0 bases from V and 1 base from J, with 8 bases between. In DNA, the CDR3 is TGTGCCAGCAGCGTAGTTGCAGATTCCTACGAGCAGTACTTC. Translated: CASSVVADSYEQYF.

The chain couples TRBV7-9 to TRBJ1-2; a possible D gene is TRBD1 (6 bases). CDR1 and CDR2 (germline): SEHNR, FQNEAQ (reference sequence). Trimming pared 5 bases from V and 4 bases from J, leaving 17 bases between. The CDR3 contains 15 residues. The CDR3 is CASSETGISIYGYTF. The DNA for the CDR3 is TGTGCCAGCAGCGAAACAGGGATTTCCATCTATGGCTACACCTTC.

The chain has TRBV6-1 and TRBJ2-3; TRBD1 might be the D (6 bases). Trimming shortened V by 3 bases and J by 0 bases, and 16 bases separated the two germline ends. CDR1 MNHNS and CDR2 SASEGT come from the germline V gene. This CDR3 has 17 amino acids. The CDR3 nucleotides read TGTGCCAGCAGTGATCCCCGGGACACCGTCAGCACAGATACGCAGTATTTT. As protein: CASSDPRDTVSTDTQYF.

The CDR3 loop reads CASSVTGFTTGELFF. The CDR3 coding sequence is TGTGCCAGCAGTGTTACAGGGTTTACCACCGGGGAGCTGTTTTTT. The V and J genes are TRBV6-4 and TRBJ2-2, with D possibly TRBD1 on 6 matching bases. V lost 4 bases and J lost 4, with 13 bases in between. The CDR3 contains 15 residues. Germline lookup yields CDR1 MRHNA and CDR2 SNTAGT.

The rearrangement uses TRBV6-5 and TRBJ1-1; weak D call: TRBD1 (5 bases). V dropped 2 bases and J dropped 0 bases, with 7 bases sitting between them. Germline V gene lookup returns CDR1 MNHEY and CDR2 SVGAGI. CDR3 length: 14 amino acids. CDR3 region: CASSYRGMNTEAFF. The CDR3 nucleotides are TGTGCCAGCAGTTACCGGGGGATGAACACTGAAGCTTTCTTT.

The rearrangement links TRBV29-1 to TRBJ1-1, with 11 bases matching TRBD1. V dropped 1 base and J dropped 10; count of bases not matched to a gene: 17. This CDR3 spans 17 amino acids. Per the germline V gene, CDR1 is SQVTM and CDR2 is ANQGSEA. The CDR3 DNA follows: TGCAGCGTTGAAGGAGCTCACCGGGACAGGGGGTTCGATGGAGCTTTCTTT. Translation: CSVEGAHRDRGFDGAFF. Complete variable domain (other parts from reference TRBV29-1 and TRBJ1-1): SAVISQKPSRDICQRGTSLTIQCQVDSQVTMMFWYRQQPGQSLTLIATANQGSEATYESGFVIDKFPISRPNLTFSTLTVSNMSPEDSSIYLCSVEGAHRDRGFDGAFFGQGTRLTVV.

The V call is TRBV27, the J call TRBJ1-3; 8 nucleotides align to TRBD1. The CDR3 loop spans 16 amino acids. V lost 6 bases, J lost 3 bases, and 10 bases stayed unmatched. Germline CDR1 reads MNHEY; CDR2 reads SMNVEV (reference sequence). CDR3 DNA: TGTGCCAGCAGCCCAAATCAGGGGGCGGATGGAAACACCATATATTTT. Translated: CASSPNQGADGNTIYF.

The chain links TRBV11-2 to TRBJ2-7; D gene ambiguous. Germline loops: CDR1 SGHAT, CDR2 FQNNGV. The CDR3 contains 12 residues. The V and J ends lost 5 bases and 3 bases respectively, with 8 bases between them. Here the CDR3 reads CASSDLSYEQYF. The DNA for the CDR3 is TGTGCCAGCAGCGATCTTAGCTACGAGCAGTACTTC.

The J gene is TRBJ2-5, the V gene TRBV6-6, with a weak D call TRBD1 (6 bases). Trimming stripped 2 bases from V and 5 bases from J, with 9 bases between. The V gene's germline CDR1 is MNHNY and CDR2 SVGAGI (reference sequence). The CDR3 runs to 13 residues. The CDR3 DNA is TGTGCCAGCAGTTACACAGGGCACGAGACCCAGTACTTC. Residues: CASSYTGHETQYF.

The CDR3 DNA sequence: TGTGCCAGCAGGCCCAGGGAGGGCAATCAGCCCCAGCATTTT. It specifies CASRPREGNQPQHF. This chain connects TRBV2 to TRBJ1-5, with D perhaps TRBD1 (5 bases). Deletions cut 6 bases from V and 2 bases from J, with 11 bases between. The CDR3 is 14 amino acids. The germline V gene encodes CDR1 SNHLY and CDR2 FYNNEI.

The chain employs TRBV18 and TRBJ2-2, with D uncertain. There are 15 residues in the CDR3. V gave up 1 base and J gave up 6 bases, with 12 bases separating them. The germline gives CDR1 KGHSH, CDR2 LQKENI. The CDR3: CASSPLAESAGELFF. The CDR3, as DNA: TGTGCCAGCTCACCACTGGCTGAGAGCGCCGGGGAGCTGTTTTTT.

This chain's CDR3 is CASSFLGGLGYTF. The CDR3 DNA follows: TGTGCCAGCAGCTTCTTGGGGGGTTTGGGCTACACCTTC. The chain recombines TRBV7-2 with TRBJ1-2; possible D gene TRBD1, 5 bases. V lost 3 bases, J lost 8 bases, and 13 bases lay in between. Per the germline V gene, CDR1 is SGHTA and CDR2 is FQGNSA. The CDR3 runs to 13 residues.

The chain has TRBV13 and TRBJ2-7; TRBD2 might be the D (6 bases). The CDR3 is made up of 14 amino acids. Between the trimmed V and J ends, which lost 6 bases and 0 bases, there was a span of 12 bases. Germline assignment: CDR1 PRHDT and CDR2 FYEKMQ (reference sequence). CDR3 bases: TGTGCCAGCAGTCGTACCGGGAGCTCCTACGAGCAGTACTTC. It yields the protein CASSRTGSSYEQYF.

The genes are TRBV27 and TRBJ1-1; 8 nucleotides match TRBD1. The trim removed 5 bases at V and 8 bases at J, leaving 4 bases unmatched. The CDR3 is made up of 12 amino acids. Germline CDR1 is MNHEY and CDR2 is SMNVEV (reference sequence). The CDR3 region has the DNA TGTGCCAGCAGTGACAGGGGATCAGAAGCTTTCTTT. Translation gives CASSDRGSEAFF.

This clone was picked up a small number of times. V usage is TRBV19 and J usage is TRBJ2-1; 10 nucleotides align to TRBD2. Trimming removed 3 bases from V and 2 bases from J; junction bases left unmatched: 1. The CDR3 spans 15 residues. Looked up from germline, CDR1 is LNHDA and CDR2 is SQIVND (reference sequence). CDR3 DNA sequence: TGTGCCAGTAGTATTAGCGGGGGGCCCTACAATGAGCAGTTCTTC. It yields the protein CASSISGGPYNEQFF. The variable domain in full, with the rest retrieved from reference TRBV19 and TRBJ2-1, is DGGITQSPKYLFRKEGQNVTLSCEQNLNHDAMYWYRQDPGQGLRLIYYSQIVNDFQKGDIAEGYSVSREKKESFPLTVTSAQKNPTAFYLCASSISGGPYNEQFFGPGTRLTVL.

The V gene is TRBV2, the J gene TRBJ1-3; 8 bases map to TRBD1. Unmatched junction bases numbered 7, after V lost 8 bases and J lost 4 bases. The CDR3 runs 14 residues. Looked up from germline, CDR1 is SNHLY and CDR2 is FYNNEI. The CDR3: CASQGQGLGNTIYF. Here the CDR3 DNA reads TGTGCCAGCCAAGGACAGGGTTTAGGAAACACCATATATTTT.

This clone has a handful of counts. This chain joins TRBV25-1 and TRBJ1-1; a weak D match, TRBD1 (6 bases). V lost 5 bases to trimming and J lost 5 bases, with 9 bases between them. From germline, CDR1 is MGHDK and CDR2 SYGVNS. The CDR3 covers 12 residues. The DNA for the CDR3 is TGTGCCAGCAGTCAACAGGGAACTGAAGCTTTCTTT. It is translated as CASSQQGTEAFF.

The V and J genes are TRBV18 and TRBJ1-4, with a weak D call TRBD1 (5 bases). This CDR3 region has 13 residues. Deletions cut 4 bases from V and 6 bases from J, with 9 bases between. CDR1 is KGHSH and CDR2 is LQKENI in the germline V gene. Here the CDR3 reads CASSRGGDEKLFF. The CDR3 DNA reads TGTGCCAGCTCACGCGGAGGGGATGAAAAACTGTTTTTT.

This clone was picked up one time. The gene calls are TRBV29-1 and TRBJ2-1; 7 bases are shared with TRBD1. This CDR3 has 16 amino acids. V shed 0 bases and J 5 bases; nucleotides not matched to a gene: 10. Germline CDR1 reads SQVTM; CDR2 reads ANQGSEA. CDR3 in amino acids: CSVEDLIRGTDNEQFF. CDR3 DNA sequence: TGCAGCGTTGAAGATCTTATCAGGGGGACGGACAATGAGCAGTTCTTC.

The chain has TRBV19 and TRBJ1-1; maybe TRBD1 (6 bases). V lost 6 bases, J lost 3 bases, and 11 bases lay in between. There are 13 residues in the CDR3. Germline CDR1 LNHDA, CDR2 SQIVND (reference sequence). The CDR3 spells CASRNHRDTEAFF. The CDR3 nucleotides are TGTGCCAGTAGGAACCACAGGGACACTGAAGCTTTCTTT. Supplemented by reference TRBV19 and TRBJ1-1, the full variable domain reads DGGITQSPKYLFRKEGQNVTLSCEQNLNHDAMYWYRQDPGQGLRLIYYSQIVNDFQKGDIAEGYSVSREKKESFPLTVTSAQKNPTAFYLCASRNHRDTEAFFGQGTRLTVV.

V is TRBV7-6 and J is TRBJ1-1, with 9 bases that match TRBD1. The V gene end was trimmed by 5 bases and the J gene end by 0 bases; junction bases not matched to a gene: 13. The CDR3 is 18 amino acids. Per germline, CDR1 SGHVS and CDR2 FNYEAQ. This CDR3 reads CASSPRTGVGIMNTEAFF. CDR3 DNA: TGTGCCAGCAGCCCCAGGACAGGGGTGGGGATTATGAACACTGAAGCTTTCTTT. The full variable domain, its missing parts supplied by reference TRBV7-6 and TRBJ1-1, is GAGVSQSPRYKVTKRGQDVALRCDPISGHVSLYWYRQALGQGPEFLTYFNYEAQQDKSGLPNDRFSAERPEGSISTLTIQRTEQRDSAMYRCASSPRTGVGIMNTEAFFGQGTRLTVV.

The chain recombines TRBV18 with TRBJ2-3; a possible D gene is TRBD2 (6 bases). This CDR3 is built from 15 residues. The germline CDR1 and CDR2 sequences are KGHSH and LQKENI. Trimming cost V 5 bases and J 1 base, with 13 bases left between them. CDR3 in amino acids: CASSFDSGGTDTQYF. The CDR3 nucleotides read TGTGCCAGCTCATTCGATAGCGGAGGCACAGATACGCAGTATTTT.

This clone was seen more than once but under ten times. This chain connects TRBV19 to TRBJ1-4, with 7 bases identical to TRBD1. The germline CDR1 and CDR2 sequences are LNHDA and SQIVND (reference sequence). CDR3 length equals 15 residues. With 6 bases clipped from V and 5 bases from J, the junction kept 9 bases outside the gene matches. CDR3 residues: CASRGGPNTNEKLFF. The CDR3 DNA sequence: TGTGCCAGTAGAGGGGGCCCGAATACAAATGAAAAACTGTTTTTT.

Here the CDR3 DNA reads TGTGCCAGCAGCACCACAGGGTCCTACAATGAGCAGTTCTTC. It translates to CASSTTGSYNEQFF. V and J are TRBV9 and TRBJ2-1; D is possibly TRBD1 (6 bases). This CDR3 is built from 14 residues. Germline loops: CDR1 SGDLS, CDR2 YYNGEE. Trimming cost V 4 bases and J 1 base, with 9 bases left between them.

This chain links TRBV2 with TRBJ1-5; the D is unclear. Deletions cut 3 bases from V and 5 bases from J, with 8 bases between. Per the germline V gene, CDR1 is SNHLY and CDR2 is FYNNEI. This CDR3 is built from 13 residues. The CDR3 reads CASSEAEDQPQHF. The DNA for the CDR3 is TGTGCCAGCAGTGAGGCAGAGGATCAGCCCCAGCATTTT.

The V and J genes are TRBV7-9 and TRBJ1-2; TRBD1 matches 7 bases. With V trimmed by 5 bases and J by 2 bases, 8 bases remained unmatched. The CDR3 loop spans 15 amino acids. CDR1 SEHNR and CDR2 FQNEAQ come from the germline V gene (reference sequence). CDR3 protein: CASSVWDSSNYGYTF. DNA for the CDR3: TGTGCCAGCAGCGTTTGGGACAGCTCAAACTATGGCTACACCTTC.

This chain connects TRBV19 to TRBJ1-6; D call uncertain. The CDR3 is 15 amino acids. V lost 6 bases, J lost 2 bases, and 11 bases lay in between. Germline values: CDR1 LNHDA, CDR2 SQIVND (reference sequence). Here the CDR3 reads CASSPLGAYNSPLHF. The CDR3 DNA sequence: TGTGCCAGTAGCCCCCTCGGAGCCTATAATTCACCCCTCCACTTT.

The V call is TRBV2, the J call TRBJ2-3; 10 positions agree with TRBD2. Germline V gives CDR1 SNHLY, CDR2 FYNNEI. The CDR3 consists of 15 residues. V trimming: 7 bases; J trimming: 4 bases; junction bases outside the gene matches: 8. CDR3 protein: CASNQAGGEADTQYF. CDR3 bases: TGTGCCAGCAACCAAGCGGGGGGGGAAGCAGATACGCAGTATTTT.

The chain recombines TRBV5-4 with TRBJ2-3; TRBD2 agrees at 12 bases. Germline V gives CDR1 SGHNT, CDR2 YYREEE (reference sequence). The trim removed 4 bases at V and 2 bases at J, leaving 5 bases unmatched. CDR3 length equals 16 residues. CDR3 region: CASSPGLAGTTDTQYF. The CDR3 DNA reads as TGTGCCAGCAGCCCCGGACTAGCGGGGACCACAGATACGCAGTATTTT.

This sequence joins TRBV11-2 and TRBJ2-7; D call uncertain. This CDR3 spans 14 amino acids. V was cut by 3 bases and J by 0 bases, with 9 bases left in between. Germline V gene sequence: CDR1 SGHAT, CDR2 FQNNGV. The CDR3 loop is CASSFGLPSYEQYF. CDR3 nucleotides: TGTGCCAGCAGCTTCGGGTTGCCCTCCTACGAGCAGTACTTC. Full variable domain (outside the CDR3, taken from reference TRBV11-2 and TRBJ2-7): EAGVAQSPRYKIIEKRQSVAFWCNPISGHATLYWYQQILGQGPKLLIQFQNNGVVDDSQLPKDRFSAERLKGVDSTLKIQPAKLEDSAVYLCASSFGLPSYEQYFGPGTRLTVT.